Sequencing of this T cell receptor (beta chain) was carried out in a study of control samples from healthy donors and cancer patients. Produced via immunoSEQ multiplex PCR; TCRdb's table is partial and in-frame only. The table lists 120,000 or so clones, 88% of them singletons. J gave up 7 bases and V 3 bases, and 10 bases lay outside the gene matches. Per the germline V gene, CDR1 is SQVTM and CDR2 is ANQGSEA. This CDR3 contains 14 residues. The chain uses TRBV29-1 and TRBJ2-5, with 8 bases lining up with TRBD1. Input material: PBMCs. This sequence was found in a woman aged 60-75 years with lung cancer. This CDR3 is CSVDGQGDRGTQYF. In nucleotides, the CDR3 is TGCAGCGTTGATGGACAGGGCGACCGGGGGACCCAGTACTTC.